The source of this TCR beta chain is a study of CD8 T cells in ankylosing spondylitis. Regarding the study as a whole: A number of the motif variants had already been described in reactive arthritis synovial fluid and blood. Reportedly, significant enrichment of disease-linked clones occurred in matched ankylosing spondylitis synovial fluid.

This clonotype was counted between two and nine times. Its antigen remains unidentified. CDR3 length: 17 residues. V lost 5 bases and J lost 3, with 23 bases in between. One entry per CDR3 protein results from TCRdb running MiXCR on the 5' RACE reads. This table holds approximately 200,000 distinct CDR3 sequences, over 10% found once. The source of this sequence is a male donor with ankylosing spondylitis or in good health (not recorded which). The V gene is TRBV6-7, the J gene TRBJ2-7, with D hard to call. TRBV6-7 is classed as an ORF, of uncertain function. The sample was blood, either unsorted or a sorted T cell fraction (not recorded which). Here the CDR3 reads CASSQPPHPAGDYEQYF. The CDR3 DNA reads TGTGCCAGCAGTCAACCACCCCACCCGGCAGGTGACTACGAGCAGTACTTC.